The next 10 T cell receptor beta chains were all read from a single sample in a study of T cells after posttransplantation cyclophosphamide. Clones were sequenced by immunoSEQ multiplex PCR, and TCRdb holds only the in-frame ones, with some missing. The table lists about 32,000 clones, roughly nine tenths of them singletons. The naive gate required viable CD3+CD4+ or CD3+CD8+ cells with CCR7+CD45RA+CD45RO-CD95-CD27+CD28+ phenotype. The sequenced material came from naive CD4+ T cells sorted from blood. These receptors were collected from a man aged 25 to 40 in good health and a related stem cell transplant donor.

This clone was counted only a few times. CDR3 sequence: CASSYSGGAPSEQYF. The CDR3 DNA follows: TGTGCCAGCAGTTACTCGGGCGGGGCGCCTTCCGAGCAGTACTTC. The rearrangement links TRBV6-5 to TRBJ2-7; TRBD2 is a possible D gene (6 bases). CDR1 is MNHEY and CDR2 is SVGAGI in the germline V gene. Trimming cost V 0 bases and J 6 bases, with 15 bases left between them. The CDR3 runs to 15 residues.

This rearrangement joins TRBV7-3 to TRBJ2-7; a weak D match, TRBD1 (6 bases). This CDR3 spans 14 amino acids. From germline, CDR1 is SGHTA and CDR2 FQGTGA. V was shortened by 5 bases and J by 5 bases, with 16 bases between the two germline ends. The DNA for the CDR3 is TGTGCCAGCAGCCCCGGGTTGGGGGCCCACGAGCAGTACTTC. Its translation: CASSPGLGAHEQYF.

The CDR3 DNA reads as TGTGCCAGCAGCTTGGTCGCTGAGATGTATTCACCCCTCCACTTT. Its protein product is CASSLVAEMYSPLHF. The V and J genes are TRBV5-5 and TRBJ1-6; D remains ambiguous. Trimming left V 0 bases short and J 8 bases short, with 12 bases between. This CDR3 is 15 amino acids long. Germline V lookup: CDR1 SGHKS, CDR2 YYEKEE (reference sequence).

This chain joins TRBV28 and TRBJ1-3; no definite D call. The ends were cut back, 5 bases at V and 0 bases at J, with 5 bases in the middle. Germline V lookup: CDR1 MDHEN, CDR2 SYDVKM. The CDR3 covers 13 residues. The CDR3 reads CASSPLSGNTIYF. Here the CDR3 DNA reads TGTGCCAGCAGTCCCCTCTCTGGAAACACCATATATTTT.

The count of this clone is one. This chain joins TRBV5-3 and TRBJ2-1; D not certain. TRBV5-3 is sorted into the ORF group, with uncertain function. There are 16 residues in the CDR3. Trimming pared 1 base from V and 0 bases from J, leaving 11 bases between. CDR3 sequence: CARSLFGWSSYNEQFF. The CDR3 DNA reads TGTGCCAGAAGCTTGTTCGGCTGGAGCTCCTACAATGAGCAGTTCTTC.

This chain links TRBV5-6 with TRBJ1-2; D is ambiguous. Germline V gene sequence: CDR1 SGHDT, CDR2 YYEEEE. The V end lost 1 base, the J end lost 8 bases, and 12 bases lay between the germline ends. This CDR3 contains 13 residues. In DNA form, the CDR3 reads TGTGCCAGCAGCTTGAGACGAGGGAGAGGCTACACCTTC. Translated: CASSLRRGRGYTF.

This rearrangement joins TRBV15 to TRBJ1-5; the D gene is possibly TRBD1 (6 bases). There are 14 residues in the CDR3. Trimming took off 0 bases at V and 6 bases at J, with 9 bases between the two ends. Germline values: CDR1 LNHNV, CDR2 YYDKDF (reference sequence). CDR3 sequence: CATSREGGGQPQHF. For the CDR3, the DNA is TGTGCCACCAGCAGAGAAGGGGGGGGTCAGCCCCAGCATTTT.

The chain carries TRBV5-6 and TRBJ2-3; weak D call: TRBD1 (6 bases). The CDR3 contains 15 residues. V was shortened by 6 bases and J by 4 bases, with 18 bases between the two germline ends. Germline lookup yields CDR1 SGHDT and CDR2 YYEEEE. In nucleotides, the CDR3 is TGTGCCAGCAACAGACAGGTGGGAGTCCCAGATACGCAGTATTTT. Its protein product is CASNRQVGVPDTQYF. The whole variable domain, remainder taken from reference TRBV5-6 and TRBJ2-3, is DAGVTQSPTHLIKTRGQQVTLRCSPKSGHDTVSWYQQALGQGPQFIFQYYEEEERQRGNFPDRFSGHQFPNYSSELNVNALLLGDSALYLCASNRQVGVPDTQYFGPGTRLTVL.

The chain links TRBV27 to TRBJ1-1; possibly TRBD1 for D (5 bases). The V end lost 2 bases, the J end lost 0 bases, and 10 bases lay between the germline ends. This CDR3 is 15 amino acids long. Per the germline V gene, CDR1 is MNHEY and CDR2 is SMNVEV (reference sequence). The chain's CDR3 is CASSLEGGVNTEAFF. Here the CDR3 DNA reads TGTGCCAGCAGTTTAGAGGGAGGGGTGAACACTGAAGCTTTCTTT.

The CDR3 reads CASSSWGGDQPQHF. The CDR3 DNA reads as TGTGCCAGCAGTTCTTGGGGCGGGGACCAGCCCCAGCATTTT. The chain recombines TRBV6-5 with TRBJ1-5; maybe TRBD1 (5 bases). The CDR3 sequence is 14 residues long. From germline, CDR1 is MNHEY and CDR2 SVGAGI. The V and J ends lost 4 bases and 7 bases respectively, with 14 bases between them.